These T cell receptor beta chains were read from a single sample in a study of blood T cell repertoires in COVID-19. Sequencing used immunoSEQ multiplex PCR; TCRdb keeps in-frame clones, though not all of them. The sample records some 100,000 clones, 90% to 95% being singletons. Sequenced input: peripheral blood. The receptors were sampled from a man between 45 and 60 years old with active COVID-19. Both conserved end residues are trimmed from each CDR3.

CDR3 protein: ASSLELGTGASPSNQPQH
V gene: TRBV7-8

CDR3 protein: ASRIEGAYGYT
V gene: TRBV5-5

CDR3 protein: ASSFGGLSYNSPLH
V gene: TRBV7-9

CDR3 protein: ASSRQGGYNEQF
V gene: TRBV7-6

CDR3 protein: ASSRTQGARDYGYT
V gene: TRBV19

CDR3 protein: ASSRAKQGLDTGELF
V gene: TRBV19

CDR3 protein: ASSPTGNQGYT
V gene: TRBV7-8

CDR3 protein: ASSFGQGPQETQY
V gene: TRBV7-9

CDR3 protein: ASSLGTLEAF
V gene: TRBV12-3/TRBV12-4

CDR3 protein: ASSRDGQGSGQPQH
V gene: TRBV27

CDR3 protein: ASARDREYGNTIY
V gene: TRBV27

CDR3 protein: ASRAGAGGEQY
V gene: TRBV12-3/TRBV12-4

CDR3 protein: ASSHSGALYEAF
V gene: TRBV7-8

CDR3 protein: ASTPGLAGYNEQF
V gene: TRBV21-1

CDR3 protein: ASSVSRGEQY
V gene: TRBV5-5

CDR3 protein: ASRGLAQETQY
V gene: TRBV19

CDR3 protein: ATSDSAREETQY
V gene: TRBV24-1

CDR3 protein: ASSQDQTGANEKLF
V gene: TRBV4-2

CDR3 protein: ASSSTGTGSRTDTQY
V gene: TRBV18

CDR3 protein: ASSLAQGGPRETQY
V gene: TRBV7-6

CDR3 protein: ASSPGQLSPLH
V gene: TRBV18

CDR3 protein: ASSVDRVGETQY
V gene: TRBV7-7

CDR3 protein: ASSLEGPGELF
V gene: TRBV5-1

CDR3 protein: ASSRGGDSEKLF
V gene: TRBV6-5

CDR3 protein: ASSPQRNNSPLH
V gene: TRBV19

CDR3 protein: ASSPMLLGSRNTEAF
V gene: TRBV18

CDR3 protein: ASSLQTGLVSGNTIY
V gene: TRBV7-2

CDR3 protein: ASSLSGQETQY
V gene: TRBV7-9

CDR3 protein: ASNNSPYEQY
V gene: TRBV6-5

CDR3 protein: ASSKRQDEAF
V gene: TRBV6-5

CDR3 protein: ASSPYSGIYNEQF
V gene: TRBV7-2

CDR3 protein: ASSFGARGQQF
V gene: TRBV27

CDR3 protein: ASSYLSHNTGELF
V gene: TRBV25-1

CDR3 protein: ASSQGGTSGRDTQY
V gene: TRBV4-2

CDR3 protein: ASSSSSSYTEAF
V gene: TRBV5-1

CDR3 protein: AISDMGGRETQY
V gene: TRBV10-3

CDR3 protein: ATSRDPGQGNIQY
V gene: TRBV15

CDR3 protein: ASSSTNQETQY
V gene: TRBV7-2

CDR3 protein: ASSSTGVGSGELF
V gene: TRBV4-1

CDR3 protein: ASSDEMYYGYT
V gene: TRBV2

CDR3 protein: ASSWGTGGSYEQY
V gene: TRBV7-2